This TCR delta chain stems from a study of γδ T cells in repeated Plasmodium falciparum infection. Overall study: Samples were taken at baseline, before some infections, and 21 days after each. Study conclusions and caveats: Vgamma9/Vdelta2+ T cells showed a stable polyclonal repertoire with shared TCRgamma sequences.

The CDR3 length is 20 residues. The V and J ends lost 1 base and 3 bases, in that order; junction bases with no gene match: 19. Germline V gene sequence: CDR1 TSWWSYY, CDR2 QGS. TCRdb applied CATT to the multiplex PCR reads for clone calling. Here the sample spans 50,000 or so delta-chain clones, 1.5% to 2% being singletons. Regarding this clone: Its specificity is not known. This DNA's translation and the protein TCRdb lists, from a much larger clone, do not match at residue 12, likely due to a read error; the protein shown is translated from the DNA.

Flow sorting of PBMC yielded separate Vgamma9/Vdelta2+ and Vdelta2-negative gammadelta T cell populations for bulk repertoire analysis. The rearrangement links TRDV1 to TRDJ1, with TRDD3 matching over 8 bases. The J gene was missing in TCRdb and was found by matching the end of the DNA to germline. Material for sequencing was gamma-delta T cells from blood. The TCR sequence derives from a pool of human donors (malaria-infected and uninfected, not separated). CDR3 residues: CALGERFRYWGVRFPDKLIF. CDR3 in DNA: TGTGCTCTTGGGGAACGGTTTAGGTACTGGGGGGTACGGTTTCCCGATAAACTCATCTTT.